Following are 9 T cell receptor beta chains from one sample sequenced in a study of blood T cells in healthy people across ages. A second about 6 to 12 cycle PCR used barcoded and J-beta primers. TCRdb re-derived calls from the 5' RACE reads in MiXCR, one entry per CDR3 protein. Of hundreds of thousands of distinct CDR3 sequences in the sample, nearly 25% were seen once. Another study also made use of these data, one on T cells of mothers and their children.

The sequenced sample was blood. The receptor set was obtained from a boy aged 10-17 years in good health.

This clonotype was counted only a few times. The chain recombines TRBV28 with TRBJ1-4; 7 bases align to TRBD1. J was trimmed by 6 bases and V by 1 base; bases with no gene match: 11. In germline, CDR1 is MDHEN, CDR2 SYDVKM. CDR3 length equals 17 residues. CDR3 loop: CASSLSGASGGDEKLFF. The CDR3, as DNA: TGTGCCAGCAGTTTATCCGGCGCTTCAGGGGGGGATGAAAAACTGTTTTTT.

The V gene is TRBV28, the J gene TRBJ1-1; D is unresolved. Trimming pared 5 bases from V and 4 bases from J, leaving 14 bases between. The CDR3 loop spans 14 amino acids. Germline CDR1 reads MDHEN; CDR2 reads SYDVKM. This chain's CDR3 is CASSPDGWGTEAFF. For the CDR3, the DNA is TGTGCCAGCAGTCCAGACGGCTGGGGCACTGAAGCTTTCTTT.

The chain recombines TRBV9 with TRBJ2-5; tentatively, D is TRBD1 (5 bases). The CDR3 sequence is 13 residues long. Trimming cost V 4 bases and J 7 bases, with 14 bases left between them. Looked up from germline, CDR1 is SGDLS and CDR2 is YYNGEE. Here the CDR3 reads CASSTGLIGTQYF. The DNA of the CDR3 is TGTGCCAGCAGCACAGGCCTAATCGGGACCCAGTACTTC.

This clonotype was seen only a few times. V and J are TRBV7-2 and TRBJ2-7; no clear D gene. The CDR3 has 15 residues. V was shortened by 1 base and J by 2 bases, with 12 bases between the two germline ends. Germline-derived CDR1 and CDR2 are SGHTA and FQGNSA. The chain's CDR3 is CASSLESRTPYEQYF. The CDR3 bases are TGTGCCAGCAGCTTAGAGTCGAGGACCCCCTACGAGCAGTACTTC.

This clonotype is a singleton in its sample. V is TRBV5-1 and J is TRBJ2-5; 7 bases agree with TRBD1. The DNA end lines up better with TRBJ2-7; the J call may be wrong. The CDR3 covers 16 residues. Looked up from germline, CDR1 is SGHRS and CDR2 is YFSETQ. The CDR3: CASSLGDRVNSYEQYF. The CDR3 DNA sequence: TGCGCCAGCAGCTTGGGAGACAGGGTAAACTCCTACGAGCAGTACTTC.

The chain couples TRBV6-2 or TRBV6-3 to TRBJ1-2; tentative D call: TRBD1 (6 bases). Germline V gene data show CDR1 as MNHEY and CDR2 as SVGEGT. The CDR3 runs to 16 residues. V lost 2 bases, J lost 0 bases, and 13 bases lay in between. CDR3 nucleotides: TGTGCCAGCAGTTACAACAGGGAGGCGGCTAACTATGGCTACACCTTC. It specifies CASSYNREAANYGYTF.

This clonotype was seen only a few times. The chain has TRBV13 and TRBJ2-5; 13 bases fit TRBD2. The CDR3 spans 16 residues. Germline V gene lookup returns CDR1 PRHDT and CDR2 FYEKMQ (reference sequence). V was pared by 5 bases and J by 2 bases, with 5 bases of the junction left unmatched. Written as DNA, the CDR3 is TGTGCCAGCAGCGCTGGGACTAGCGGGGCTCAAGAGACCCAGTACTTC. It encodes CASSAGTSGAQETQYF.

CDR3 region: CASSPTEPNEKLFF. The CDR3, as DNA: TGCGCCAGCAGCCCGACAGAACCTAATGAAAAACTGTTTTTT. The V gene is TRBV5-1, the J gene TRBJ1-4; D might be TRBD1 (5 bases). CDR1 is SGHRS and CDR2 is YFSETQ in the germline V gene. Trimming cost V 4 bases and J 3 bases, with 10 bases left between them. The CDR3 runs to 14 residues.

The chain uses TRBV6-2 or TRBV6-3 and TRBJ2-1; 8 bases match TRBD2. Germline-derived CDR1 and CDR2 are MNHEY and SVGEGT. Trimming removed 5 bases from V and 2 bases from J; junction bases left unmatched: 20. This CDR3 has 20 residues. CDR3 region: CASSRGPQAGVIGPYNEQFF. The CDR3 region has the DNA TGTGCCAGCAGTCGAGGCCCTCAAGCGGGAGTTATTGGCCCCTACAATGAGCAGTTCTTC.